These 4 T cell receptor beta chains came from one sample sequenced in a study of CD8 T cells in ankylosing spondylitis. Points from the study as a whole: About 8 highly homologous variants made up a TCR beta motif that seemed to typify ankylosing spondylitis blood.

In TCRdb, the 5' RACE reads were re-called with MiXCR into one record per CDR3 protein. The sample lists approximately 540,000 distinct CDR3 sequences, roughly 12% occurring once. The antigens for these receptors are not known. Sequencing used blood, either unsorted or a sorted T cell fraction (not recorded which). The receptors shown here come from a male donor with ankylosing spondylitis.

This clonotype showed up just a few times. This chain uses TRBV3-1 with TRBJ1-1, with D tentatively TRBD1 (6 bases). The CDR3 consists of 17 residues. V was shortened by 0 bases and J by 1 base, with 15 bases between the two germline ends. Per germline, CDR1 LGHDT and CDR2 YNNKEL (reference sequence). DNA of the CDR3: TGTGCCAGCAGCCAAGATCAGGGACAAGGACCGAACACTGAAGCTTTCTTT. Encoded protein: CASSQDQGQGPNTEAFF.

At least ten counts were recorded for this clonotype. The V and J genes are TRBV5-1 and TRBJ2-3; 7 bases map to TRBD1. The CDR3 has 15 residues. Germline values: CDR1 SGHRS, CDR2 YFSETQ. Losses at the gene ends were 0 bases for V and 4 bases for J; bases not matched to a gene: 5. CDR3 DNA sequence: TGCGCCAGCAGCTTGGAAGGGGGCGGCCCAGATACGCAGTATTTT. It is translated as CASSLEGGGPDTQYF.

This clonotype was counted a few times. The chain is built from TRBV5-4 and TRBJ2-1, with TRBD2 identical over 7 bases. Germline V gives CDR1 SGHNT, CDR2 YYREEE (reference sequence). There are 13 residues in the CDR3. J lost 10 bases, V lost 4 bases, and 8 bases had no gene match. The DNA of the CDR3 is TGTGCCAGCAGCCAGAACCCGGGACTAGAGCAGTTCTTC. Protein product: CASSQNPGLEQFF.

This chain joins TRBV18 and TRBJ1-2; 10 nucleotides align to TRBD1. The V gene's germline CDR1 is KGHSH and CDR2 LQKENI. The CDR3 is made up of 15 amino acids. The trim removed 3 bases at V and 1 base at J, leaving 2 bases unmatched. The chain's CDR3 is CASSPGTGDNYGYTF. For the CDR3, the DNA is TGTGCCAGCTCACCCGGGACAGGGGATAACTATGGCTACACCTTC.